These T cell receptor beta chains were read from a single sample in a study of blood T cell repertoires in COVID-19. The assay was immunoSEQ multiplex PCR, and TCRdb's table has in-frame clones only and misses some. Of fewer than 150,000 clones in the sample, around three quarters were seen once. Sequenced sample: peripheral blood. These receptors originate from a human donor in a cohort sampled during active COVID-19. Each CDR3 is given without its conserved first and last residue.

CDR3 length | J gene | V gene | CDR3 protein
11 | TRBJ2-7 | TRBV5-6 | ASSVPRASEQY
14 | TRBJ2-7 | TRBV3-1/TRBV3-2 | ASSQLPGTGKFEQY
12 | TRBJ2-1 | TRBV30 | AWSPGVSDNEQF
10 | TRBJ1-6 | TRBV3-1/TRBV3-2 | ASKISNSPLH
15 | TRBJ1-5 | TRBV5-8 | ASSLAGSFRGNQPQH
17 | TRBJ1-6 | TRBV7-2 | ASSLARQGASSYNSPLH
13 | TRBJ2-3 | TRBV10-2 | ASSESSGSTDTQY
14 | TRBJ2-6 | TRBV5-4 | ASSFATGELANVLT
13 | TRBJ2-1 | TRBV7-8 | ASSSQGGTYNEQF
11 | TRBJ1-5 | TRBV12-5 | ASGLNRRQPQH
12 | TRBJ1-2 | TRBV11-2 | ASSLDGGIYGYT